Listed below are T cell receptor beta chains from one sample, sequenced in a study of blood T cells in healthy people across ages. TCRdb recomputed calls from the 5' RACE reads with MiXCR, one row per CDR3 protein. The sample yields around 1.5 million distinct CDR3 sequences, 59% seen once. Sequencing was performed on blood. The origin of the receptors is a man younger than 35 in good health. The CDR3 runs from the conserved cysteine through the conserved F or W. The D gene is left open where the match is weak. Not all rows give a size; the values are once, few, many and, for expanded clones, a class.

V: TRBV10-3
size: few
J: TRBJ1-4
D: -
CDR3: CAISEWGTGKEVADEKLFF
DNA: TGTGCCATCAGTGAGTGGGGCACAGGGAAAGAAGTTGCAGATGAAAAACTGTTTTTT

V: TRBV6-1
size: -
J: TRBJ2-3
D: TRBD2
CDR3: CASSVSPGGGEGTDTQYF
DNA: TGTGCCAGCAGTGTTTCCCCTGGGGGGGGGGAGGGCACAGATACGCAGTATTTT

V: TRBV27
size: -
J: TRBJ2-1
D: TRBD2
CDR3: CASSLSELARYNEQFF
DNA: TGTGCCAGCAGTTTATCTGAACTAGCGCGTTACAATGAGCAGTTCTTC

V: TRBV10-3
size: -
J: TRBJ2-5
D: -
CDR3: CAISDPAEETQYF
DNA: TGTGCCATCAGTGACCCCGCGGAAGAGACCCAGTACTTC

V: TRBV28
size: few
J: TRBJ2-7
D: -
CDR3: CAWGTSYEQYF
DNA: TGTGCTTGGGGCACCTCCTACGAGCAGTACTTC

V: TRBV7-9
size: -
J: TRBJ1-2
D: -
CDR3: CASSLSDEGYTF
DNA: TGTGCCAGCAGCTTGTCCGATGAGGGCTACACCTTC

V: TRBV7-9
size: once
J: TRBJ2-7
D: TRBD2
CDR3: CASTLAGGNSYEQYF
DNA: TGTGCCAGCACACTAGCGGGGGGGAACTCCTACGAGCAGTACTTC

V: TRBV5-1
size: few
J: TRBJ2-7
D: -
CDR3: CASSSQPGAQEQYF
DNA: TGCGCCAGCAGCTCACAACCCGGAGCCCAAGAGCAGTACTTC

V: TRBV6-5
size: -
J: TRBJ1-3
D: -
CDR3: CASSYSEGGPRSGNTIYF
DNA: TGTGCCAGCAGTTACTCTGAAGGGGGACCACGCTCTGGAAACACCATATATTTT

V: TRBV28
size: few
J: TRBJ2-5
D: -
CDR3: CASSFVGGWRETQYF
DNA: TGTGCCAGCAGTTTCGTTGGAGGTTGGAGAGAGACCCAGTACTTC

V: TRBV12-5
size: -
J: TRBJ2-1
D: -
CDR3: CASGSTEQDDNEQFF
DNA: TGTGCTAGTGGTTCTACCGAACAGGACGACAATGAGCAGTTCTTC

V: TRBV12-3/TRBV12-4
size: -
J: TRBJ1-5
D: -
CDR3: CASSSEEKGDQPQHF
DNA: TGTGCCAGCAGTTCAGAGGAGAAAGGTGATCAGCCCCAGCATTTT

V: TRBV2
size: -
J: TRBJ1-2
D: -
CDR3: CASTALTNYGYTF
DNA: TGTGCCAGCACTGCCCTGACTAACTATGGCTACACCTTC

V: TRBV7-7
size: -
J: TRBJ2-7
D: -
CDR3: CASSPTPFLSYEQYF
DNA: TGTGCCAGCAGCCCGACCCCTTTCCTCTCCTACGAGCAGTACTTC

V: TRBV6-5
size: -
J: TRBJ1-2
D: -
CDR3: CASRPFRDSKNYGYTF
DNA: TGTGCCAGCAGACCTTTTCGGGACTCAAAGAACTATGGCTACACCTTC

V: TRBV7-2
size: few
J: TRBJ1-2
D: -
CDR3: CASSPLGQGYGYTF
DNA: TGTGCCAGCAGCCCGTTGGGCCAAGGCTATGGCTACACCTTC

V: TRBV10-3
size: -
J: TRBJ2-6
D: TRBD1
CDR3: CAISESIWDRGTSGANVLTF
DNA: TGTGCCATCAGTGAGTCAATTTGGGACAGGGGGACGTCTGGGGCCAACGTCCTGACTTTC

V: TRBV29-1
size: -
J: TRBJ2-3
D: -
CDR3: CSVGLCTDTQYF
DNA: TGCAGCGTTGGGCTATGCACAGATACGCAGTATTTT

V: TRBV3-1
size: -
J: TRBJ2-4
D: TRBD2
CDR3: CASSQEKREINIQYF
DNA: TGTGCCAGCAGCCAAGAGAAGCGGGAGATAAACATTCAGTACTTC

V: TRBV7-9
size: once
J: TRBJ2-7
D: TRBD2
CDR3: CASSTTQRGNEQYF
DNA: TGTGCCAGCAGCACCACTCAGCGGGGGAACGAGCAGTACTTC

V: TRBV15
size: -
J: TRBJ1-4
D: -
CDR3: CATSGLIFGTPNEKLFF
DNA: TGTGCCACCAGCGGACTCATTTTCGGGACACCTAATGAAAAACTGTTTTTT

V: TRBV4-1
size: -
J: TRBJ2-1
D: -
CDR3: CASSQVQGGDEQFF
DNA: TGCGCCAGCAGCCAAGTCCAGGGGGGCGATGAGCAGTTCTTC

V: TRBV7-9
size: -
J: TRBJ2-3
D: -
CDR3: CASSLSSHDPTDTQYF
DNA: TGTGCCAGCAGCTTATCATCCCATGACCCCACAGATACGCAGTATTTT

V: TRBV20-1
size: once
J: TRBJ2-1
D: -
CDR3: CSARDGRTGHNEQFF
DNA: TGCAGTGCTAGAGATGGGAGGACAGGCCACAATGAGCAGTTCTTC

V: TRBV6-6
size: few
J: TRBJ2-4
D: TRBD2
CDR3: CASSYLGGGKNIQYF
DNA: TGTGCCAGCAGTTATCTCGGGGGAGGGAAAAACATTCAGTACTTC

V: TRBV29-1
size: -
J: TRBJ1-2
D: TRBD1
CDR3: CSGMTGEHGYTF
DNA: TGCAGCGGTATGACAGGGGAACATGGCTACACCTTC

V: TRBV28
size: -
J: TRBJ2-3
D: TRBD2
CDR3: CASSFPLRGGGLSTDTQYF
DNA: TGTGCCAGCAGTTTCCCCCTGAGGGGCGGGGGGCTTAGCACAGATACGCAGTATTTT

V: TRBV2
size: -
J: TRBJ1-2
D: -
CDR3: CASMSEAGYTF
DNA: TGTGCCAGCATGTCGGAGGCCGGCTACACCTTC

V: TRBV3-1
size: -
J: TRBJ2-1
D: TRBD2
CDR3: CASSQEWAGREFF
DNA: TGTGCCAGCAGCCAAGAATGGGCAGGGAGGGAGTTCTTC

V: TRBV28
size: -
J: TRBJ2-7
D: -
CDR3: CASSLWVTSYEQYF
DNA: TGTGCCAGCAGTTTATGGGTTACCTCCTACGAGCAGTACTTC

V: TRBV29-1
size: -
J: TRBJ2-3
D: -
CDR3: CSVRSFSTDTQYF
DNA: TGCAGCGTCCGGAGTTTTAGCACAGATACGCAGTATTTT

V: TRBV2
size: -
J: TRBJ2-2
D: -
CDR3: CASSPTNHLSRVGELFF
DNA: TGTGCCAGCAGTCCAACCAACCATCTCAGCAGAGTAGGGGAGCTGTTTTTT

V: TRBV12-3/TRBV12-4
size: -
J: TRBJ1-4
D: -
CDR3: CASSYTDSRTYEKLFF
DNA: TGTGCCAGCAGCTACACGGACAGTCGGACCTATGAAAAACTGTTTTTT

V: TRBV6-5
size: -
J: TRBJ2-7
D: -
CDR3: CASSLAPTSPYEQYF
DNA: TGTGCCAGCAGTCTAGCCCCTACATCACCCTACGAGCAGTACTTC

V: TRBV13
size: -
J: TRBJ1-6
D: -
CDR3: CASSLDRGPLHF
DNA: TGTGCCAGCAGCTTGGACCGGGGGCCCCTCCACTTT

V: TRBV5-1
size: -
J: TRBJ2-2
D: -
CDR3: CASSLPGDTGELFF
DNA: TGCGCCAGCAGCTTGCCCGGGGACACCGGGGAGCTGTTTTTT

V: TRBV20-1
size: -
J: TRBJ2-7
D: TRBD1
CDR3: CSARDPFDRAYEQYF
DNA: TGCAGTGCTAGAGATCCGTTTGACAGGGCTTACGAGCAGTACTTC